The 23 T cell receptor beta chains in this list originate from one sample, sequenced in a study of T cells in tuberculosis. The repertoire was sequenced with immunoSEQ multiplex PCR; TCRdb's copy has only in-frame clones and lacks some. This sample has tens of thousands of clones; around 94% occur once, and the top ten carry about 17%. The sequencing sample was made of PBMCs. All receptors derive from a donor aged 10-30 years with latent tuberculosis or without tuberculosis infection. Some clones in this sample may be carry-over from other donors' samples.

The chain employs TRBV10-3 and TRBJ2-3; D remains unclear. CDR1 and CDR2 from the germline V gene are ENHRY and SYGVKD. This CDR3 spans 13 amino acids. V dropped 6 bases and J dropped 0 bases, with 7 bases sitting between them. The CDR3 loop is CAIRPLSTDTQYF. CDR3 in DNA: TGTGCCATCAGGCCCCTAAGCACAGATACGCAGTATTTT.

V and J are TRBV30 and TRBJ2-7; 10 bases are shared with TRBD1. Trimming took 1 base from V and 7 from J; bases not matched to a gene: 7. In germline, CDR1 is GTSNPN, CDR2 SVGIG (reference sequence). The CDR3 extends over 14 amino acids. This CDR3 is CAWSGQGAPQEQYF. The CDR3 DNA sequence: TGTGCCTGGAGTGGACAGGGGGCTCCTCAAGAGCAGTACTTC.

The CDR3 loop reads CASSTTWDRRDEQYF. In nucleotides, the CDR3 is TGCGCCAGCAGCACCACTTGGGACAGGAGGGACGAGCAGTACTTC. The V gene is TRBV5-1, the J gene TRBJ2-7, with 8 positions matching TRBD1. The V gene's germline CDR1 is SGHRS and CDR2 YFSETQ. The CDR3 sequence is 15 residues long. V lost 4 bases, J lost 5 bases, and 11 bases stayed unmatched.

The chain has TRBV13 and TRBJ1-1, with D tentatively TRBD1 (6 bases). Germline CDR1 reads PRHDT; CDR2 reads FYEKMQ (reference sequence). There are 13 residues in the CDR3. The V end was cut by 5 bases, the J end by 10 bases, with 17 bases between. The DNA for the CDR3 is TGTGCCAGCAGCCCCAGGACAGTTGCGGGAGCTTTCTTT. Translated: CASSPRTVAGAFF.

The chain carries TRBV10-3 and TRBJ1-4, with TRBD1 matching 7 bases. The CDR3 contains 16 residues. Germline V lookup: CDR1 ENHRY, CDR2 SYGVKD. V shed 6 bases and J 4 bases; nucleotides not matched to a gene: 11. The CDR3 loop reads CAIRQGQSLGNEKLFF. The CDR3 DNA sequence: TGTGCCATCAGACAGGGGCAGTCGTTGGGTAATGAAAAACTGTTTTTT.

This chain uses TRBV14 with TRBJ1-1; D not certain. This CDR3 has 15 amino acids. Germline V gene sequence: CDR1 SGHDN, CDR2 FVKESK. Trimming took 4 bases from V and 0 from J, leaving 12 bases between them. The DNA for the CDR3 is TGTGCCAGCAGCCCATGGGCAGTGATGAACACTGAAGCTTTCTTT. Translated: CASSPWAVMNTEAFF.

V is TRBV5-1 and J is TRBJ1-1; TRBD1 might be the D (5 bases). V lost 4 bases, J lost 4 bases, and 11 bases lay in between. Germline CDR1 reads SGHRS; CDR2 reads YFSETQ. This CDR3 spans 13 amino acids. CDR3 DNA: TGCGCCAGCAGCCATCTGGGGGGCACTGAAGCTTTCTTT. Translated, it gives CASSHLGGTEAFF. The full variable domain, completed using reference TRBV5-1 and TRBJ1-1, is KAGVTQTPRYLIKTRGQQVTLSCSPISGHRSVSWYQQTPGQGLQFLFEYFSETQRNKGNFPGRFSGRQFSNSRSEMNVSTLELGDSALYLCASSHLGGTEAFFGQGTRLTVV.

This clone has more than one count but fewer than ten. The chain has TRBV29-1 and TRBJ1-2; TRBD1 aligns across 9 bases. This CDR3 comprises 13 residues. The germline V gene has CDR1 SQVTM and CDR2 ANQGSEA. V shed 7 bases, J shed 1 base, and the junction held 4 bases outside the gene matches. For the CDR3, the DNA is TGCAGCGGGAGGACAGGGGTTAACTATGGCTACACCTTC. Protein sequence: CSGRTGVNYGYTF.

CDR3 region: CASSLESGRGTQYF. The DNA for the CDR3 is TGTGCCAGCAGCTTAGAAAGCGGGAGAGGTACGCAGTATTTT. The gene calls are TRBV11-2 and TRBJ2-3; 8 bases agree with TRBD2. The CDR3 spans 14 residues. Germline assignment: CDR1 SGHAT and CDR2 FQNNGV. Trimming at V came to 0 bases and at J to 8 bases, leaving 4 bases not matched to a gene.

J is TRBJ1-2 and V is TRBV19, with D hard to call. Germline CDR1 is LNHDA and CDR2 is SQIVND (reference sequence). Trimming left V 6 bases short and J 8 bases short, with 19 bases between. The CDR3 has 14 amino acids. CDR3 sequence: CASSPRTQEGGYTF. The DNA of the CDR3 is TGTGCCAGTAGCCCACGAACTCAGGAAGGCGGCTACACCTTC.

This chain connects TRBV7-2 to TRBJ2-7; 9 bases agree with TRBD2. Germline V gives CDR1 SGHTA, CDR2 FQGNSA. V dropped 7 bases and J dropped 5; count of bases not matched to a gene: 12. The CDR3 is 15 residues long. The CDR3 DNA sequence: TGTGCCAGCAACGCGAGGGGGCGGGAGGGCAACGAGCAGTACTTC. The encoded protein is CASNARGREGNEQYF.

The J gene is TRBJ2-2, the V gene TRBV5-1, with TRBD2 matching over 7 bases. CDR1 is SGHRS, CDR2 YFSETQ, per germline. This CDR3 spans 18 amino acids. Losses at the gene ends were 2 bases for V and 1 base for J; bases not matched to a gene: 11. The CDR3 nucleotides are TGCGCCAGCAGCTTTATTCTCGGACCTAGCGGGAACACCGGGGAGCTGTTTTTT. Translation: CASSFILGPSGNTGELFF.

J is TRBJ2-2 and V is TRBV6-5; the D gene is possibly TRBD2 (6 bases). The germline V and J ends were trimmed by 4 bases and 5 bases, with 14 bases remaining between them. CDR1 and CDR2 (germline): MNHEY, SVGAGI. CDR3 size: 15 residues. CDR3 sequence reads: CASSSGGTGTGELFF. The DNA for the CDR3 is TGTGCCAGCAGTTCCGGAGGGACGGGGACCGGGGAGCTGTTTTTT.

As for this clone: At one of its ends the junction is not consistent with the germline gene, which may arise from a read error. The V gene is TRBV2, the J gene TRBJ2-4; maybe TRBD1 (5 bases). This CDR3 comprises 12 residues. Germline-derived CDR1 and CDR2 are SNHLY and FYNNEI. The CDR3 DNA is TGTGCCAGCACCATGGGGCCCACGTATTGGGACTTC. Translated, it gives CASTMGPTYWDF. The full variable domain, its missing parts supplied by reference TRBV2 and TRBJ2-4, is EPEVTQTPSHQVTQMGQEVILRCVPISNHLYFYWYRQILGQKVEFLVSFYNNEISEKSEIFDDQFSVERPDGSNFTLKIRSTKLEDSAMYFCASTMGPTYWDFGAGTRLSVL.

The V call is TRBV18, the J call TRBJ1-2; D gene uncertain. The V end was cut by 0 bases, the J end by 6 bases, with 11 bases between. This CDR3 comprises 14 residues. The V gene's germline CDR1 is KGHSH and CDR2 LQKENI. In DNA form, the CDR3 reads TGTGCCAGCTCACCACCTTTCCAGAAAGATGGCTACACCTTC. Encoded protein: CASSPPFQKDGYTF.

This chain joins TRBV19 and TRBJ2-2; maybe TRBD1 (6 bases). The CDR3 extends over 14 amino acids. V shed 7 bases and J shed 1 base, with 10 bases lying between them. Germline V gives CDR1 LNHDA, CDR2 SQIVND (reference sequence). The CDR3 loop is CASNRDRNTGELFF. The DNA of the CDR3 is TGTGCCAGTAACAGGGATCGGAACACCGGGGAGCTGTTTTTT.

This chain uses TRBV11-3 with TRBJ2-2; D is perhaps TRBD1 (6 bases). Germline V lookup: CDR1 SGHNT, CDR2 YENEEA. The germline V and J ends were trimmed by 3 bases and 4 bases, with 9 bases remaining between them. The CDR3 runs 14 residues. The chain's CDR3 is CASSLARGTGELFF. The CDR3, as DNA: TGTGCCAGCAGCTTGGCCAGGGGCACCGGGGAGCTGTTTTTT.

This clone showed up just once. The chain couples TRBV27 to TRBJ2-7; D remains ambiguous. The CDR3 contains 13 residues. CDR1 and CDR2 (germline): MNHEY, SMNVEV (reference sequence). V lost 5 bases to trimming and J lost 4 bases, with 12 bases between them. This CDR3 reads CASSPRVTYEQYF. CDR3 sequence (DNA): TGTGCCAGCAGTCCCCGCGTGACTTACGAGCAGTACTTC.

There are a few counts of this clone. This chain links TRBV19 with TRBJ1-4; 7 bases are shared with TRBD1. V lost 6 bases and J lost 0; bases outside the gene matches: 7. Germline lookup yields CDR1 LNHDA and CDR2 SQIVND (reference sequence). The CDR3 sequence is 16 residues long. The CDR3 loop is CASSRDSGATNEKLFF. CDR3 sequence (DNA): TGTGCCAGTAGCCGGGACAGCGGTGCAACTAATGAAAAACTGTTTTTT.

The rearrangement uses TRBV7-9 and TRBJ2-1, with a weak D call TRBD1 (6 bases). The germline V gene has CDR1 SEHNR and CDR2 FQNEAQ (reference sequence). CDR3 length: 13 residues. V was shortened by 6 bases and J by 9 bases, with 15 bases between the two germline ends. CDR3 amino acids: CASSFTQGTEQFF. The CDR3 region has the DNA TGTGCCAGCAGTTTTACTCAGGGGACTGAGCAGTTCTTC.

The V and J genes are TRBV7-6 and TRBJ1-1; TRBD1 is a possible D gene (6 bases). The germline gives CDR1 SGHVS, CDR2 FNYEAQ. The length of the CDR3 is 13 residues. V was shortened by 7 bases and J by 1 base, with 10 bases between the two germline ends. The CDR3 spells CASTRGTNTEAFF. In DNA, the CDR3 is TGTGCCAGCACTAGGGGGACGAACACTGAAGCTTTCTTT.

This clone was observed a single time. This chain uses TRBV2 with TRBJ2-2, with 9 bases fitting TRBD1. V was clipped by 4 bases and J by 0 bases; unmatched bases: 0. Germline lookup yields CDR1 SNHLY and CDR2 FYNNEI. This CDR3 spans 15 amino acids. The CDR3 DNA reads as TGTGCCAGCAGTGGACAGGGGGCGAACACCGGGGAGCTGTTTTTT. Its protein product is CASSGQGANTGELFF.

The V gene is TRBV10-3, the J gene TRBJ2-2, with D unclear. This CDR3 is 12 amino acids long. Germline V gene sequence: CDR1 ENHRY, CDR2 SYGVKD. Trimming removed 10 bases from V and 6 bases from J, with 12 bases in between. As DNA, the CDR3 is TGTGCCACCAAGCCTCCATCCGGGGAGCTGTTTTTT. Translating it yields CATKPPSGELFF.